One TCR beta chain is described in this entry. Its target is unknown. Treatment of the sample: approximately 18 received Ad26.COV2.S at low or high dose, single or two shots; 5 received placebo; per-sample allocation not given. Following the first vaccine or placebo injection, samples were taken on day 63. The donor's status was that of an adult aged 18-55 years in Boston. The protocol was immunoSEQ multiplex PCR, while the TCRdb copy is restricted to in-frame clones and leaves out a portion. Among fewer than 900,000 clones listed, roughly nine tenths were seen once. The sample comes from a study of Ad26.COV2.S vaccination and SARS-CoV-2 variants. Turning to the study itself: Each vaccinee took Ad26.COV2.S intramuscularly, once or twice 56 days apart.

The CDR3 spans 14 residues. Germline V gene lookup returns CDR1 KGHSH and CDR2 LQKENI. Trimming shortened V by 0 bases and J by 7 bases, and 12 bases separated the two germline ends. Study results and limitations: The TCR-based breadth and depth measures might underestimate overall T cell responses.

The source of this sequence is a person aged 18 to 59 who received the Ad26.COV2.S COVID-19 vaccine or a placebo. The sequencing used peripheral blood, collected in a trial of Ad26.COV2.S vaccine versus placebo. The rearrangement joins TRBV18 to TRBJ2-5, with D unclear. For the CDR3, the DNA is TGTGCCAGCTCACCACCGGACCCGACGGGGACCCAGTACTTC. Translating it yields CASSPPDPTGTQYF.